The clone carrying this T cell receptor (beta chain) was seen many times. Antigen: not known. V gave up 0 bases and J gave up 4 bases; unmatched junction bases: 1. Germline V gene data show CDR1 as SGHRS and CDR2 as YFSETQ. The CDR3 is 14 residues long. Fixed numbers of PBMC received varying amounts of KT2 cells. This record comes from a study of quantifying T cell responses using KT2 cells. Looking at the study overall: RNA was reverse transcribed with TCR alpha and beta constant-region primers. The T4 ligation step was estimated to exceed 8% efficiency under optimum conditions. A predetermined fluorescence threshold ended the second PCR, run as a qPCR. Study results and caveats: KT2 sequences were detected down to about one KT2 cell per 100,000 PBMC.

A single-stranded UMI oligo with SP2 sequence was ligated to cDNA 3' ends. First-round PCR used around 4 cycles and beta primers RC1.1 and RC1.2 covering TRBC1 and TRBC2. From the UMI-ligation and nested PCR reads, TCRdb called clonotypes with MiXCR, one entry per CDR3 protein. Of tens of thousands of distinct CDR3 sequences in the sample, roughly 7.2% were seen once. The chain joins TRBV5-1 to TRBJ2-3, with TRBD2 matching 8 bases. Sequencing was performed on PBMCs spiked with cells of the T cell clone KT2. The receptor was isolated from a human donor. The chain's CDR3 is CASSLEREPDTQYF. In DNA, the CDR3 is TGCGCCAGCAGCTTGGAGCGGGAGCCAGATACGCAGTATTTT.